These 32 T cell receptor beta chains were sequenced from one sample in a study of early T cells in non-severe SARS-CoV-2 infection. TCRdb recomputed calls from the 5' RACE reads with MiXCR, one row per CDR3 protein. The sample contains roughly 83,000 distinct CDR3 sequences, approximately 12% of which appear only once. Material: whole blood, obtained at baseline. Receptor source: an adult who was a healthcare worker with PCR-confirmed SARS-CoV-2 infection or an uninfected control (not recorded which).

The J gene is TRBJ2-3, the V gene TRBV11-1; maybe TRBD1 (5 bases). Germline V gene lookup returns CDR1 SGHAT and CDR2 FQDESV (reference sequence). CDR3 length: 15 amino acids. V was pared by 1 base and J by 5 bases, with 13 bases between. The CDR3: CASSLETAGLDTQYF. CDR3 in DNA: TGTGCCAGCAGCTTAGAGACAGCCGGATTAGATACGCAGTATTTT.

Many counts were recorded for this clonotype. The chain links TRBV11-2 to TRBJ1-3, with D uncertain. The V end lost 2 bases, the J end lost 0 bases, and 11 bases lay between the germline ends. The germline gives CDR1 SGHAT, CDR2 FQNNGV. CDR3 length equals 16 residues. The CDR3 region has the DNA TGTGCCAGCAGCTTAAGGTCGGAGTCCTCTGGAAACACCATATATTTT. As protein: CASSLRSESSGNTIYF.

This clonotype occurred many times. V gene TRBV20-1 combines with J gene TRBJ2-3; TRBD2 might be the D (6 bases). The CDR3 contains 14 residues. Germline V CDR1 and CDR2: DFQATT, SNEGSKA (reference sequence). Trimming shortened V by 2 bases and J by 1 base, and 10 bases separated the two germline ends. CDR3 nucleotides: TGCAGTGCTAGACGGGACTCCCGCACAGATACGCAGTATTTT. Protein product: CSARRDSRTDTQYF.

The chain joins TRBV29-1 to TRBJ2-1, with TRBD1 matching over 7 bases. Germline lookup yields CDR1 SQVTM and CDR2 ANQGSEA. Trimming took 4 bases from V and 5 from J; bases not matched to a gene: 5. The CDR3 has 13 amino acids. Here the CDR3 reads CSVGQGFNNEQFF. The CDR3, as DNA: TGCAGCGTTGGACAGGGTTTCAACAATGAGCAGTTCTTC.

The chain couples TRBV2 to TRBJ2-4, with D uncertain. The CDR3 length is 12 residues. Trimming pared 6 bases from V and 5 bases from J, leaving 8 bases between. Germline V gene data show CDR1 as SNHLY and CDR2 as FYNNEI. The CDR3 loop reads CASSLGQNIQYF. CDR3 sequence (DNA): TGTGCCAGCAGCCTCGGACAAAACATTCAGTACTTC.

The V call is TRBV18, the J call TRBJ2-1; TRBD2 aligns across 7 bases. V lost 1 base, J lost 7 bases, and 7 bases stayed unmatched. The germline V gene encodes CDR1 KGHSH and CDR2 LQKENI. CDR3 length: 15 residues. The DNA for the CDR3 is TGTGCCAGCTCACCACTAGCGGGTTACCTAAATGAGCAGTTCTTC. Protein: CASSPLAGYLNEQFF.

In this sample, this clonotype turned up a few times. The chain uses TRBV12-3 or TRBV12-4 and TRBJ2-2, with D possibly called TRBD1 or TRBD2 (6 bases each). Trimming left V 6 bases short and J 9 bases short, with 20 bases between. This CDR3 is built from 15 residues. DNA for the CDR3: TGTGCCAGCAGCGATAGCGGAAGGGGGTGGCGGGAGCTGTTTTTT. This sequence encodes CASSDSGRGWRELFF.

The chain uses TRBV6-6 and TRBJ1-3; TRBD1 is a possible D gene (5 bases). The germline V gene encodes CDR1 MNHNY and CDR2 SVGAGI (reference sequence). This CDR3 comprises 16 residues. V was clipped by 6 bases and J by 0 bases, with 15 bases between them. DNA for the CDR3: TGTGCCAGCAGCTATTTGGGGCGTAGCTCTGGAAACACCATATATTTT. It is translated as CASSYLGRSSGNTIYF.

In its sample, this clonotype was seen a few times. This sequence joins TRBV29-1 and TRBJ2-2; TRBD2 agrees at 7 bases. This CDR3 comprises 13 residues. In germline, CDR1 is SQVTM, CDR2 ANQGSEA. J was trimmed by 6 bases and V by 3 bases; bases with no gene match: 4. CDR3 in DNA: TGCAGCGTTGAGGCGGGGGTTGCCGGGGAGCTGTTTTTT. Encoded protein: CSVEAGVAGELFF.

This clonotype was found a few times. Written as DNA, the CDR3 is TGTGCCAGCAAAACAGTGAACACTGAAGCTTTCTTT. Translating it yields CASKTVNTEAFF. The chain uses TRBV6-1 and TRBJ1-1; D uncertain. Germline loops: CDR1 MNHNS, CDR2 SASEGT. The ends were cut back, 7 bases at V and 0 bases at J, with 6 bases in the middle. This CDR3 comprises 12 residues.

In this sample, this clonotype turned up a few times. The chain is built from TRBV12-3 or TRBV12-4 and TRBJ2-1; D is perhaps TRBD1 (5 bases). Trimming removed 1 base from V and 9 bases from J, with 25 bases in between. The CDR3 totals 18 residues. The CDR3 here is CASSLGVPKGRPLSEQFF. The CDR3 coding sequence is TGTGCCAGCAGTTTAGGGGTCCCTAAGGGGCGCCCTTTGAGTGAGCAGTTCTTC.

This clonotype occurred many times. The chain recombines TRBV11-2 with TRBJ1-4, with D possibly being TRBD1 (6 bases). The CDR3 spans 14 residues. Germline V gene sequence: CDR1 SGHAT, CDR2 FQNNGV. Trimming took off 4 bases at V and 11 bases at J, with 17 bases between the two ends. The CDR3 reads CASSSTGGGRKLFF. CDR3 sequence (DNA): TGTGCCAGCAGCTCCACTGGGGGCGGGCGGAAACTGTTTTTT.

In this sample, this clonotype turned up many times. The genes are TRBV6-2 or TRBV6-3 and TRBJ1-2; TRBD1 might be the D (5 bases). The CDR3 contains 14 residues. V dropped 7 bases and J dropped 7 bases, with 19 bases sitting between them. The germline V gene has CDR1 MNHEY and CDR2 SVGEGT. In DNA form, the CDR3 reads TGTGCCAGCACCCCGTCCACGCAGGGAGGTGGCTACACCTTC. Residues: CASTPSTQGGGYTF.

This clonotype was observed a handful of times. The chain recombines TRBV10-3 with TRBJ2-2; D is unresolved. CDR3 length: 12 amino acids. Germline V gene lookup returns CDR1 ENHRY and CDR2 SYGVKD. Trimming took 2 bases from V and 9 from J, leaving 7 bases between them. The CDR3 nucleotides read TGTGCCATCAGTGAGCCCCCGTGGGAGCTGTTTTTT. This translates into CAISEPPWELFF.

Many counts were recorded for this clonotype. The chain recombines TRBV20-1 with TRBJ2-5, with 13 bases matching TRBD2. This CDR3 has 16 residues. Trimming at V came to 4 bases and at J to 1 base, leaving 6 bases not matched to a gene. CDR1 and CDR2 from the germline V gene are DFQATT and SNEGSKA (reference sequence). The CDR3 is CSATWTSGSPQETQYF. The CDR3, as DNA: TGCAGTGCTACCTGGACTAGCGGGAGCCCCCAAGAGACCCAGTACTTC.

This clonotype was recorded a few times. The V and J genes are TRBV11-2 and TRBJ2-5, with 7 bases that match TRBD1. The CDR3 sequence is 15 residues long. Trimming at V came to 5 bases and at J to 3 bases, leaving 9 bases not matched to a gene. Germline CDR1 is SGHAT and CDR2 is FQNNGV. CDR3 loop: CASSARDRLEETQYF. Written as DNA, the CDR3 is TGTGCCAGCAGCGCACGGGACAGATTAGAAGAGACCCAGTACTTC.

In its sample, this clonotype was seen many times. The chain combines TRBV7-9 with TRBJ1-1; D is ambiguous. V was cut by 1 base and J by 1 base, with 13 bases left in between. The CDR3 totals 16 residues. Germline V CDR1 and CDR2: SEHNR, FQNEAQ (reference sequence). The CDR3 is CASSLGRAGQNTEAFF. The CDR3 DNA is TGTGCCAGCAGCTTAGGTAGGGCAGGTCAGAACACTGAAGCTTTCTTT.

This clonotype came up many times. This chain links TRBV7-9 with TRBJ1-6; no firm D call. The CDR3 loop spans 15 amino acids. CDR1 is SEHNR, CDR2 FQNEAQ, per germline (reference sequence). V was clipped by 5 bases and J by 7 bases, with 15 bases between them. The CDR3 protein is CASSVGLSGNSPLHF. As DNA, the CDR3 is TGTGCCAGCAGCGTAGGACTTTCGGGGAATTCACCCCTCCACTTT.

This clonotype was observed at least ten times. The genes are TRBV3-1 and TRBJ1-1; D is ambiguous. The CDR3 spans 13 residues. Germline CDR1 is LGHDT and CDR2 is YNNKEL (reference sequence). V shed 2 bases and J shed 0 bases, with 4 bases lying between them. CDR3 residues: CASSQFVNTEAFF. The CDR3 DNA follows: TGTGCCAGCAGCCAATTTGTGAACACTGAAGCTTTCTTT.

This clonotype has just a few counts. The CDR3: CASSPDRDRYGYTF. The DNA of the CDR3 is TGTGCCAGCAGCCCTGACCGGGACCGCTATGGCTACACCTTC. V and J are TRBV11-2 and TRBJ1-2; tentative D call: TRBD1 (5 bases). This CDR3 contains 14 residues. Looked up from germline, CDR1 is SGHAT and CDR2 is FQNNGV. Trimming cost V 5 bases and J 4 bases, with 14 bases left between them. Together with reference TRBV11-2 and TRBJ1-2, the CDR3 gives the full variable domain: EAGVAQSPRYKIIEKRQSVAFWCNPISGHATLYWYQQILGQGPKLLIQFQNNGVVDDSQLPKDRFSAERLKGVDSTLKIQPAKLEDSAVYLCASSPDRDRYGYTFGSGTRLTVV.

This clonotype was observed a handful of times. V and J are TRBV10-3 and TRBJ1-5; D possibly corresponds to TRBD1 (5 bases). V was pared by 3 bases and J by 1 base, with 10 bases between. The CDR3 has 15 residues. The V gene's germline CDR1 is ENHRY and CDR2 SYGVKD. CDR3 sequence reads: CAISEEGRSNQPQHF. The CDR3 DNA reads as TGTGCCATCAGTGAAGAGGGACGGAGCAATCAGCCCCAGCATTTT.

This clonotype was recorded many times. This chain joins TRBV20-1 and TRBJ2-3; possibly TRBD2 for D (6 bases). CDR3 length: 14 amino acids. CDR1 and CDR2 from the germline V gene are DFQATT and SNEGSKA (reference sequence). The V gene lost 3 bases and the J gene lost 2 bases, with 12 bases spanning the gap. The CDR3, as DNA: TGCAGTGCTAGTTTCGGACTACTCACAGATACGCAGTATTTT. It specifies CSASFGLLTDTQYF.

A few counts support this clonotype. The chain has TRBV12-3 or TRBV12-4 and TRBJ1-5; D perhaps matches TRBD1 (5 bases). The CDR3 has 13 residues. V gave up 7 bases and J gave up 3 bases, with 10 bases separating them. CDR3 nucleotide sequence: TGTGCCAGCACCCGGGACTACAATCAGCCCCAGCATTTT. Its protein is CASTRDYNQPQHF.

The chain uses TRBV6-1 and TRBJ1-2, with D unresolved. The ends were cut back, 4 bases at V and 4 bases at J, with 10 bases in the middle. Germline V gene sequence: CDR1 MNHNS, CDR2 SASEGT. The CDR3 has 13 residues. CDR3 DNA sequence: TGTGCCAGCAGTGTCAAAGGGAGCTATGGCTACACCTTC. Residues: CASSVKGSYGYTF.

The V and J genes are TRBV11-2 and TRBJ2-7, with D unclear. This CDR3 has 13 residues. The germline V gene encodes CDR1 SGHAT and CDR2 FQNNGV. The V and J ends lost 3 bases and 2 bases respectively, with 8 bases between them. The CDR3 coding sequence is TGTGCCAGCAGCTTCGCTGTGCCCTACGAGCAGTACTTC. Protein sequence: CASSFAVPYEQYF.

This clonotype was observed a few times. The chain combines TRBV29-1 with TRBJ2-3, with D possibly being TRBD1 or TRBD2 (5 bases each). Trimming stripped 6 bases from V and 6 bases from J, with 22 bases between. CDR1 is SQVTM, CDR2 ANQGSEA, per germline. The CDR3 sequence is 15 residues long. DNA for the CDR3: TGCAGCGTGGCCAGATCCGGGGCGACAACGGATACGCAGTATTTT. It is translated as CSVARSGATTDTQYF.

This clonotype was observed a few times. The chain combines TRBV4-1 with TRBJ1-1; D gene uncertain. Germline V gene lookup returns CDR1 MGHRA and CDR2 YSYEKL. The CDR3 extends over 14 amino acids. Trimming removed 1 base at V and 6 bases at J, with 12 bases between. The CDR3 here is CASSQVNIIAEAFF. The CDR3 bases are TGCGCCAGCAGCCAAGTAAACATCATCGCTGAAGCTTTCTTT.

This clonotype was seen only once. This chain links TRBV12-3 or TRBV12-4 with TRBJ2-1; no firm D call. V lost 3 bases and J lost 1, with 7 bases in between. The CDR3 covers 14 residues. CDR3: CASSFIPSYNEQFF. The CDR3, as DNA: TGTGCCAGCAGTTTTATCCCATCCTACAATGAGCAGTTCTTC.

The chain combines TRBV18 with TRBJ2-2, with TRBD2 identical over 14 bases. The V and J ends lost 3 bases and 6 bases, in that order; junction bases with no gene match: 15. Germline assignment: CDR1 KGHSH and CDR2 LQKENI. This CDR3 has 20 residues. CDR3 sequence: CASSPRQMTSGRAPAGELFF. In nucleotides, the CDR3 is TGTGCCAGCTCACCGAGACAGATGACTAGCGGGAGGGCCCCGGCCGGGGAGCTGTTTTTT.

At least ten counts were recorded for this clonotype. The rearrangement uses TRBV20-1 and TRBJ1-1; D gene uncertain. The CDR3 covers 12 residues. Trimming pared 6 bases from V and 3 bases from J, leaving 11 bases between. Germline V lookup: CDR1 DFQATT, CDR2 SNEGSKA (reference sequence). In DNA form, the CDR3 reads TGCAGTGCCAGACGCGATTACACTGAAGCTTTCTTT. This encodes CSARRDYTEAFF.

The chain carries TRBV5-1 and TRBJ2-7, with 10 bases lining up with TRBD2. CDR3 length equals 16 residues. After removal of 3 bases from V and 2 bases from J, the junction contained 8 bases not matched to a gene. Germline V gene lookup returns CDR1 SGHRS and CDR2 YFSETQ. The DNA of the CDR3 is TGCGCCAGCAGCTCACGTCAAAGCGGGAGGGCCTACGAGCAGTACTTC. Translating gives CASSSRQSGRAYEQYF.

This clonotype was detected ten times or more. V usage is TRBV7-6 and J usage is TRBJ2-7, with 14 bases matching TRBD2. Looked up from germline, CDR1 is SGHVS and CDR2 is FNYEAQ. V gave up 5 bases and J gave up 6 bases; unmatched junction bases: 9. The CDR3 consists of 16 residues. CDR3 amino acids: CASSLGTSGSPGEQYF. The CDR3 nucleotides read TGTGCCAGCAGCCTAGGGACTAGCGGGAGTCCTGGCGAGCAGTACTTC.